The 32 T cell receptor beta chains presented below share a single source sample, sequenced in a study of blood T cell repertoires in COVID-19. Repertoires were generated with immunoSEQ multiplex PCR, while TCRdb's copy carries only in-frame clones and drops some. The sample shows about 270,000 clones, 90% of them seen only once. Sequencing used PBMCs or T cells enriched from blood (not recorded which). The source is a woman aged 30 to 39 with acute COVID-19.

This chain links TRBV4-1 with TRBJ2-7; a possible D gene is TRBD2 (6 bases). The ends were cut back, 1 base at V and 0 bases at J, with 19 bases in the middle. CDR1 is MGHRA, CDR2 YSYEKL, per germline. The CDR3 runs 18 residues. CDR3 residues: CASSQADTPGTFSYEQYF. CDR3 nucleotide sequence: TGCGCCAGCAGCCAAGCCGACACACCCGGGACTTTCTCCTACGAGCAGTACTTC.

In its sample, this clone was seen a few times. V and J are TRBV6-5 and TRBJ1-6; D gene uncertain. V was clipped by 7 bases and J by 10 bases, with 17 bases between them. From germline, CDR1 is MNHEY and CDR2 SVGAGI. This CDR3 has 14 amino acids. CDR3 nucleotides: TGTGCCAGCACCGCGTTGGGGAGTAGCTCACCCCTCCACTTT. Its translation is CASTALGSSSPLHF.

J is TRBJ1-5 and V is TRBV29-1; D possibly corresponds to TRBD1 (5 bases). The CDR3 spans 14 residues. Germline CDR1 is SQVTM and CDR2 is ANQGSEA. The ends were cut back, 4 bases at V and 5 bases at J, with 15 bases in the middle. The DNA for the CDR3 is TGCAGCGTTGTCACAGGCAGTACCGATCAGCCCCAGCATTTT. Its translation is CSVVTGSTDQPQHF.

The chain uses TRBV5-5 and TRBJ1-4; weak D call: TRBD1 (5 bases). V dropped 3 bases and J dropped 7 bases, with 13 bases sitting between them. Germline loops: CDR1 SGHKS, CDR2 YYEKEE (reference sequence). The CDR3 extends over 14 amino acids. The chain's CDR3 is CASSWGLGGEKLFF. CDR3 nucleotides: TGTGCCAGCAGCTGGGGCCTCGGTGGTGAAAAACTGTTTTTT.

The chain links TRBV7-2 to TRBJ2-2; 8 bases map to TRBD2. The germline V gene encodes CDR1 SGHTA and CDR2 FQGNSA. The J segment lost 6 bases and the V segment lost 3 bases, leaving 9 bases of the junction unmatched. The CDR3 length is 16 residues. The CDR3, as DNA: TGTGCCAGCAGCTTCCCGGGACTAGTTTTGGCCGGGGAGCTGTTTTTT. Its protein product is CASSFPGLVLAGELFF. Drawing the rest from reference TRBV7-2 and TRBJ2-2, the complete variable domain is GAGVSQSPSNKVTEKGKDVELRCDPISGHTALYWYRQSLGQGLEFLIYFQGNSAPDKSGLPSDRFSAERTGGSVSTLTIQRTQQEDSAVYLCASSFPGLVLAGELFFGEGSRLTVL.

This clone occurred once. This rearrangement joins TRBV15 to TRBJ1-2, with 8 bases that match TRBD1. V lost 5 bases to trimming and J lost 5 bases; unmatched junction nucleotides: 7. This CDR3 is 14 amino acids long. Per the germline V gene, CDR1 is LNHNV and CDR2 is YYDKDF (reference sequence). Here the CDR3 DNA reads TGTGCCACCAGCCCCGGACAGGGAAAGTATGGCTACACCTTC. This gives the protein CATSPGQGKYGYTF. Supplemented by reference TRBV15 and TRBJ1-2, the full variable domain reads DAMVIQNPRYQVTQFGKPVTLSCSQTLNHNVMYWYQQKSSQAPKLLFHYYDKDFNNEADTPDNFQSRRPNTSFCFLDIRSPGLGDTAMYLCATSPGQGKYGYTFGSGTRLTVV.

Here the CDR3 DNA reads TGTGCCAGCAGACCTCGGGAGTCCGTCGGGGAGCTGTTTTTT. Its translation is CASRPRESVGELFF. The rearrangement links TRBV27 to TRBJ2-2; perhaps TRBD2 as D (6 bases). The CDR3 has 14 residues. Trimming left V 6 bases short and J 7 bases short, with 15 bases between. CDR1 and CDR2 from the germline V gene are MNHEY and SMNVEV (reference sequence).

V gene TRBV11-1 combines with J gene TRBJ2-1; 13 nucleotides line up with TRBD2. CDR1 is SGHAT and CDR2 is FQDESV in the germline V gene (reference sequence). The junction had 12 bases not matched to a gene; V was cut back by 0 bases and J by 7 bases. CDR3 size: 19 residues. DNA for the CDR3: TGTGCCAGCAGCTTAGCGGCACTACTAGCGGGAGGGCCGGGGAATGAGCAGTTCTTC. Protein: CASSLAALLAGGPGNEQFF.

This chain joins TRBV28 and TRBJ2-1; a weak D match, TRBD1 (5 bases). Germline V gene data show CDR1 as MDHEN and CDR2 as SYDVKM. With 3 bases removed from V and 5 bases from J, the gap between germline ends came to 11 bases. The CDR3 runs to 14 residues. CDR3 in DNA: TGTGCCAGCAGTTTTAACAGGAATGACAATGAGCAGTTCTTC. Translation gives CASSFNRNDNEQFF.

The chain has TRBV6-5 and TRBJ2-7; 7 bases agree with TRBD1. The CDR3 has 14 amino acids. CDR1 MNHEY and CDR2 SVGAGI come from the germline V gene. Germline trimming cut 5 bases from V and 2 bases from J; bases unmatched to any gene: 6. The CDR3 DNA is TGTGCCAGCAGTCAATTGGGACAGACCTACGAGCAGTACTTC. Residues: CASSQLGQTYEQYF.

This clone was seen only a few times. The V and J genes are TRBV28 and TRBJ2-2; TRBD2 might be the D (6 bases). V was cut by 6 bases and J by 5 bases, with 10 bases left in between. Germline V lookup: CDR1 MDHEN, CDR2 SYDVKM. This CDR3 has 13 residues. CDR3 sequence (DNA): TGTGCCAGCAGGGGGACTTTGACCGGGGAGCTGTTTTTT. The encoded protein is CASRGTLTGELFF.

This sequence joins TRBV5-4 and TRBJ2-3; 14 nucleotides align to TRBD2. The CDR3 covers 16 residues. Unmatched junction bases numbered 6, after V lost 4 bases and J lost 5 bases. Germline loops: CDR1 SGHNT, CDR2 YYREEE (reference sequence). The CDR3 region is CASSLRLAGGGDTQYF. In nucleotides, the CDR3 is TGTGCCAGCAGCCTGAGACTAGCGGGAGGGGGAGATACGCAGTATTTT.

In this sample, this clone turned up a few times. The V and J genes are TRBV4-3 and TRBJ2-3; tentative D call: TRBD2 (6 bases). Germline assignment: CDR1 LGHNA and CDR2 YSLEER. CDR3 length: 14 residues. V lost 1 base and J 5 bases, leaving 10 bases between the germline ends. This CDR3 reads CASSQGRELDTQYF. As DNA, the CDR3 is TGCGCCAGCAGCCAAGGACGGGAGTTAGATACGCAGTATTTT.

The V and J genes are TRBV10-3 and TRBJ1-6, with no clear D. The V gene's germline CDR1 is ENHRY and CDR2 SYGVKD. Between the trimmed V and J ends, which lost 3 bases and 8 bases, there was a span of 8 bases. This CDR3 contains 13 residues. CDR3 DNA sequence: TGTGCCATCAGTGACCCCGGGGATTCACCCCTCCACTTT. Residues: CAISDPGDSPLHF.

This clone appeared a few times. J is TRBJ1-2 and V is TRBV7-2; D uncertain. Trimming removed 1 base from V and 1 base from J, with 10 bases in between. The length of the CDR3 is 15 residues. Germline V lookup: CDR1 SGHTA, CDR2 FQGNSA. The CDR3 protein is CASSLGVSGNYGYTF. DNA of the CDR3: TGTGCCAGCAGCTTAGGAGTAAGTGGTAACTATGGCTACACCTTC.

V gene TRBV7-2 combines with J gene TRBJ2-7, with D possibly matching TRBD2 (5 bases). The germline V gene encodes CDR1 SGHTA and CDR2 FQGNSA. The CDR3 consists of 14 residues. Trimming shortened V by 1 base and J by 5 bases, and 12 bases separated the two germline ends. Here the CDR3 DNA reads TGTGCCAGCAGCTTAGGTCGTTTGAGGGACGAGCAGTACTTC. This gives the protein CASSLGRLRDEQYF.

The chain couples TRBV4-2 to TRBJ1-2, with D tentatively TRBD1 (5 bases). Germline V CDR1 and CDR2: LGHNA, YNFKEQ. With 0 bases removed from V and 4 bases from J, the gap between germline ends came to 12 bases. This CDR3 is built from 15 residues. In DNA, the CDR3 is TGTGCCAGCAGCCAAGATGGCCAGGACACCTATGGCTACACCTTC. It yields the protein CASSQDGQDTYGYTF.

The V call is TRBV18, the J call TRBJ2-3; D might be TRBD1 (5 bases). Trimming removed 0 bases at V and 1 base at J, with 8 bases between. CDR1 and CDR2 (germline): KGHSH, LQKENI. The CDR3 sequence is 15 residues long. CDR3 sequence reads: CASSPPSTGTDTQYF. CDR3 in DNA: TGTGCCAGCTCACCACCGTCGACAGGCACAGATACGCAGTATTTT.

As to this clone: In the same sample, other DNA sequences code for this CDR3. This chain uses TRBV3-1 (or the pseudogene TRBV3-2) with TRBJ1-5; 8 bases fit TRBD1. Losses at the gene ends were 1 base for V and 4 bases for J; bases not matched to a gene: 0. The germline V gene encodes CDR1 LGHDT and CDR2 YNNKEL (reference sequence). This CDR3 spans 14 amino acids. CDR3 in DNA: TGTGCCAGCAGCCAAGGGACAGGGAATCAGCCCCAGCATTTT. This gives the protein CASSQGTGNQPQHF.

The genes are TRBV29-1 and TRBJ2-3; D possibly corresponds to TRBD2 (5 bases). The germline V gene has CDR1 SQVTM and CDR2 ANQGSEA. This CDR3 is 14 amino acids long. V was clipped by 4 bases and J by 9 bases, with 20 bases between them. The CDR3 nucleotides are TGCAGCGTTGTGTCTAGCACCCCAACCCAAACGCAGTATTTT. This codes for CSVVSSTPTQTQYF.

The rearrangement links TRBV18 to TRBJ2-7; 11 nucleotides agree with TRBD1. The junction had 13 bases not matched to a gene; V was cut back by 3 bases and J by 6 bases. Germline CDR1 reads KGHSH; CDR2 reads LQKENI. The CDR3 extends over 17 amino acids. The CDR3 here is CASSPDLPGQGAREQYF. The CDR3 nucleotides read TGTGCCAGCTCACCTGACCTACCCGGACAGGGGGCGCGCGAGCAGTACTTC.

CDR3 sequence reads: CASSFRAGDPFHEQFF. CDR3 DNA sequence: TGTGCCAGCAGCTTCCGAGCGGGAGATCCCTTCCATGAGCAGTTCTTC. The V gene is TRBV7-3, the J gene TRBJ2-1, with TRBD2 matching 8 bases. The CDR3 is 16 amino acids. The germline V gene has CDR1 SGHTA and CDR2 FQGTGA. J gave up 8 bases and V 3 bases, and 12 bases lay outside the gene matches.

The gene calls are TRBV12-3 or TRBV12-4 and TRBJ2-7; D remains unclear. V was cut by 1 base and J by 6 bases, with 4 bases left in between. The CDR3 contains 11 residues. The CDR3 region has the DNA TGTGCCAGCAGTTTAGGCGGCGAGCAGTACTTC. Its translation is CASSLGGEQYF.

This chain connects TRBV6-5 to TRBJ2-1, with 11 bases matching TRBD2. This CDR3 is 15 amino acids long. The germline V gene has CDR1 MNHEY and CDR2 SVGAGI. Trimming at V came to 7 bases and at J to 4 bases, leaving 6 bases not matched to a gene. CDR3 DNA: TGTGCCAGCATTATGACTAGCGGGGAATACAATGAGCAGTTCTTC. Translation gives CASIMTSGEYNEQFF.

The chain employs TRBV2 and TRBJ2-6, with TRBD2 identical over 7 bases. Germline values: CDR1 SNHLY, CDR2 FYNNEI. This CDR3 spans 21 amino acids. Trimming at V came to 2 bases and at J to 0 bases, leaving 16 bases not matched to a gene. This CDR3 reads CASSEFLAGSSINSGANVLTF. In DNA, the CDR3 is TGTGCCAGCAGTGAATTCTTAGCGGGTTCCAGTATTAACTCTGGGGCCAACGTCCTGACTTTC.

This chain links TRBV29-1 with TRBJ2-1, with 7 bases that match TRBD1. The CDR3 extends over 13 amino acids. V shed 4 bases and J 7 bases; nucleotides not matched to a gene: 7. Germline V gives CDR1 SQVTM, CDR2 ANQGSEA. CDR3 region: CSVGRQGGNEQFF. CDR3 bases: TGCAGCGTTGGCCGACAGGGTGGGAATGAGCAGTTCTTC.

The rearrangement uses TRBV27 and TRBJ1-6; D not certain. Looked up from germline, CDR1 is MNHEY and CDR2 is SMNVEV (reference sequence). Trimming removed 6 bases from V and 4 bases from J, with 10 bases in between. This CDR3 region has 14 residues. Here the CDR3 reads CASSGGSYNSPLHF. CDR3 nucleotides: TGTGCCAGCAGCGGAGGTTCATATAATTCACCCCTCCACTTT.

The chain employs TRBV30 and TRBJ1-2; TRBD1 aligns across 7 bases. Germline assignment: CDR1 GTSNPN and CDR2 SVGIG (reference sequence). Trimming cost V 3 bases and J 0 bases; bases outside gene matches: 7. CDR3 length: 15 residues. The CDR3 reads CAWRMKGAPNYGYTF. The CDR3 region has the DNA TGTGCCTGGAGAATGAAGGGGGCCCCTAACTATGGCTACACCTTC.

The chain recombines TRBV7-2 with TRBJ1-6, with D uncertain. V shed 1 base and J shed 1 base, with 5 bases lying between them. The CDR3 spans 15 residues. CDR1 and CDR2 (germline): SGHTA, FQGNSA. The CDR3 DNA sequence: TGTGCCAGCAGCTTAGAACGGTCCTATAATTCACCCCTCCACTTT. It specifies CASSLERSYNSPLHF.

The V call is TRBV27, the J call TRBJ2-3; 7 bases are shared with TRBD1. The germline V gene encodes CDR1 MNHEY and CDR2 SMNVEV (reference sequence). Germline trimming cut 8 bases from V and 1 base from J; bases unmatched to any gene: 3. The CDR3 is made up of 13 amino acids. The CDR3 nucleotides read TGTGCCAGCGAGGGGGCAGGCACAGATACGCAGTATTTT. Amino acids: CASEGAGTDTQYF.

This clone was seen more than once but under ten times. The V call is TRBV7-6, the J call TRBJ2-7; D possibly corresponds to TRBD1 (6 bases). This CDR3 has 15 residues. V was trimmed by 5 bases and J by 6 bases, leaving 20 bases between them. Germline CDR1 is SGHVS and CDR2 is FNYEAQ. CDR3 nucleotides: TGTGCCAGCAGCCCCTCGTCACAGGGAAATGCCGAGCAGTACTTC. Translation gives CASSPSSQGNAEQYF.

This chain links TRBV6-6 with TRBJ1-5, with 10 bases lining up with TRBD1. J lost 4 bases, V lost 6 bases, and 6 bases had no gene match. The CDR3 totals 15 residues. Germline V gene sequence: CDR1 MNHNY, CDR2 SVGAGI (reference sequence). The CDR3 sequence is CASSRDRGMNQPQHF. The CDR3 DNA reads TGTGCCAGCAGCCGGGACAGGGGTATGAATCAGCCCCAGCATTTT.